This T cell receptor beta chain was captured in a study of neurological immune-mediated disorders. Every sequencing run returned over 180 million TCR-beta sequences, which were derived from 15-18 subjects. Via MiXCR, TCRdb re-called the 5' RACE reads, giving one row per CDR3 protein. The sample holds 75,000 to 90,000 distinct CDR3 sequences, 10% seen once. There are many counts of this clonotype. The CDR3 contains 18 residues. The V gene lost 6 bases and the J gene lost 0 bases, with 23 bases spanning the gap. Germline CDR1 DFQATT, CDR2 SNEGSKA (reference sequence). The rearrangement joins TRBV20-1 to TRBJ1-4, with D possibly TRBD1 on 6 matching bases. This TCR was recovered from a man in his forties in good health. The source material was PBMCs. The CDR3 loop reads CSAVKQGTRAATNEKLFF. The CDR3 DNA reads as TGCAGTGCCGTGAAACAGGGAACTCGCGCTGCAACTAATGAAAAACTGTTTTTT.